Presented here are 30 T cell receptor beta chains from one specimen sequenced in a study of T cell responses to AZD1222 COVID-19 vaccine. The method was immunoSEQ multiplex PCR; TCRdb's version includes in-frame clones alone and lacks a portion of them. This sample has tens of thousands of clones, with around 85% found just once. The sample here was peripheral blood, taken on day 0 of AZD1222 vaccination. The source of these receptors is an adult in good health.

The J gene is TRBJ2-7, the V gene TRBV11-2; D call uncertain. CDR3 length: 12 amino acids. CDR1 is SGHAT and CDR2 is FQNNGV in the germline V gene. V shed 5 bases and J shed 4 bases, with 9 bases lying between them. The CDR3 spells CASSIQQYEQYF. Written as DNA, the CDR3 is TGTGCCAGCAGCATACAGCAATACGAGCAGTACTTC.

This clone was detected only a few times. The V and J genes are TRBV5-8 and TRBJ1-5, with D uncertain. The V end lost 3 bases, the J end lost 5 bases, and 21 bases lay between the germline ends. CDR1 SGHTS and CDR2 YDEGEE come from the germline V gene. The CDR3 is 17 residues long. CDR3 loop: CASSSQYWSSVDQPQHF. CDR3 in DNA: TGTGCCAGCAGCTCCCAATACTGGTCCTCGGTCGATCAGCCCCAGCATTTT.

The chain has TRBV4-1 and TRBJ2-7; no clear D. CDR1 is MGHRA, CDR2 YSYEKL, per germline. The CDR3 runs to 13 residues. Trimming cost V 4 bases and J 2 bases, with 9 bases left between them. The CDR3 reads CASSLDQPYEQYF. CDR3 in DNA: TGCGCCAGCAGCCTTGACCAGCCCTACGAGCAGTACTTC.

This CDR3 reads CASSPRRAYEQYF. In DNA form, the CDR3 reads TGCGCCAGCAGCCCGAGGCGGGCCTACGAGCAGTACTTC. The rearrangement uses TRBV5-1 and TRBJ2-7; a weak D match, TRBD2 (5 bases). The V end was cut by 4 bases, the J end by 2 bases, with 10 bases between. The CDR3 spans 13 residues. CDR1 is SGHRS, CDR2 YFSETQ, per germline.

CDR3 in DNA: TGTGCCAGCAGCCTACACTCCTACGAGCAGTACTTC. It encodes CASSLHSYEQYF. The chain links TRBV7-8 to TRBJ2-7; D is ambiguous. CDR1 SGHVS and CDR2 FQNEAQ come from the germline V gene. CDR3 length: 12 residues. Trimming pared 5 bases from V and 0 bases from J, leaving 5 bases between.

The chain uses TRBV28 and TRBJ2-7, with a weak D call TRBD2 (5 bases). Trimming stripped 4 bases from V and 10 bases from J, with 14 bases between. The CDR3 runs to 12 residues. In germline, CDR1 is MDHEN, CDR2 SYDVKM. The CDR3 nucleotides read TGTGCCAGCAGTTCATTGAATCCGGGACAGTACTTC. Its translation: CASSSLNPGQYF.

The V and J genes are TRBV28 and TRBJ1-5; TRBD1 is a possible D gene (5 bases). The CDR3 runs to 15 residues. V was pared by 5 bases and J by 0 bases, with 11 bases between. CDR1 is MDHEN and CDR2 is SYDVKM in the germline V gene. Written as DNA, the CDR3 is TGTGCCAGCAGTACGCAGGGTATTAGCAATCAGCCCCAGCATTTT. It specifies CASSTQGISNQPQHF.

This clone was seen only a few times. The chain couples TRBV3-1 (or the pseudogene TRBV3-2) to TRBJ2-1; 9 nucleotides line up with TRBD2. V shed 4 bases, J shed 0 bases, and the junction held 4 bases outside the gene matches. The CDR3 runs 16 residues. Germline V lookup: CDR1 LGHDT, CDR2 YNNKEL (reference sequence). CDR3 protein: CASSPWTSDSYNEQFF. The CDR3 DNA reads TGTGCCAGCAGCCCATGGACTAGCGACTCCTACAATGAGCAGTTCTTC.

J is TRBJ2-1 and V is TRBV5-1; D gene unclear. The germline CDR1 and CDR2 sequences are SGHRS and YFSETQ. This CDR3 contains 17 residues. V lost 0 bases and J lost 0, with 13 bases in between. The CDR3 coding sequence is TGCGCCAGCAGCTTGGATCGTAGCCTGAGCTCCTACAATGAGCAGTTCTTC. It codes for CASSLDRSLSSYNEQFF.

The chain uses TRBV10-3 and TRBJ2-7; 10 bases fit TRBD1. The CDR3 has 20 residues. V trimming: 2 bases; J trimming: 1 base; junction bases outside the gene matches: 17. Germline CDR1 is ENHRY and CDR2 is SYGVKD. The CDR3 nucleotides are TGTGCCATCAGTGAGCCTAGGGGGACAGGGGACTCCCATGCTTCCTACGAGCAGTACTTC. Translation gives CAISEPRGTGDSHASYEQYF.

J is TRBJ1-4 and V is TRBV29-1; 7 bases are a match to TRBD1. The germline gives CDR1 SQVTM, CDR2 ANQGSEA. The CDR3 runs 13 residues. After removal of 6 bases from V and 5 bases from J, the junction contained 6 bases not matched to a gene. CDR3 in amino acids: CSVTQTGNEKLFF. DNA for the CDR3: TGCAGCGTCACCCAGACAGGGAATGAAAAACTGTTTTTT.

The chain links TRBV3-1 (or the pseudogene TRBV3-2) to TRBJ2-1, with TRBD2 identical over 7 bases. The length of the CDR3 is 15 residues. The V segment lost 3 bases and the J segment 5 bases; nucleotides outside the gene matches: 7. Germline-derived CDR1 and CDR2 are LGHDT and YNNKEL (reference sequence). Here the CDR3 DNA reads TGTGCCAGCAGCCAGGCACTAGCGCACGACAATGAGCAGTTCTTC. Encoded protein: CASSQALAHDNEQFF.

This rearrangement joins TRBV19 to TRBJ2-6, with D maybe TRBD1 (6 bases). CDR1 is LNHDA and CDR2 is SQIVND in the germline V gene (reference sequence). The CDR3 loop spans 17 amino acids. Trimming pared 5 bases from V and 2 bases from J, leaving 16 bases between. CDR3 DNA sequence: TGTGCCAGTAGTCTACCCTTCGGACAGACTGGGGCCAACGTCCTGACTTTC. Its translation is CASSLPFGQTGANVLTF.

The chain links TRBV6-5 to TRBJ2-2; 13 bases map to TRBD2. From germline, CDR1 is MNHEY and CDR2 SVGAGI. V lost 7 bases and J lost 5; bases outside the gene matches: 4. CDR3 length equals 15 residues. The CDR3 DNA reads TGTGCCAGCACCAGACTAGCGGGAGGAACCGGGGAGCTGTTTTTT. Encoded protein: CASTRLAGGTGELFF.

This chain links TRBV2 with TRBJ2-1, with D maybe TRBD2 (6 bases). Deletions cut 8 bases from V and 0 bases from J, with 14 bases between. The CDR3 is 15 residues long. CDR1 is SNHLY, CDR2 FYNNEI, per germline. The CDR3 spells CASLRETSSYNEQFF. The CDR3 bases are TGTGCCAGCCTAAGAGAGACTAGCTCCTACAATGAGCAGTTCTTC.

J is TRBJ2-5 and V is TRBV7-3, with 7 bases identical to TRBD1. CDR3 size: 14 residues. Germline CDR1 reads SGHTA; CDR2 reads FQGTGA. Germline trimming cut 2 bases from V and 5 bases from J; bases unmatched to any gene: 5. The CDR3 here is CASSLSGTAETQYF. The CDR3 DNA is TGTGCCAGCAGCTTATCGGGGACAGCTGAGACCCAGTACTTC.

This clone was counted once. The CDR3 spells CASSVDRANEQFF. As DNA, the CDR3 is TGTGCCAGCAGCGTGGACAGGGCCAATGAGCAGTTCTTC. The chain carries TRBV5-4 and TRBJ2-1; 8 bases align to TRBD1. The CDR3 sequence is 13 residues long. V lost 4 bases and J lost 6; bases outside the gene matches: 3. The germline CDR1 and CDR2 sequences are SGHNT and YYREEE (reference sequence). The complete variable domain, with remaining parts taken from reference TRBV5-4 and TRBJ2-1, reads ETGVTQSPTHLIKTRGQQVTLRCSSQSGHNTVSWYQQALGQGPQFIFQYYREEENGRGNFPPRFSGLQFPNYSSELNVNALELDDSALYLCASSVDRANEQFFGPGTRLTVL.

The chain joins TRBV6-6 to TRBJ2-3; 9 bases map to TRBD1. The CDR3 has 15 amino acids. V trimming: 6 bases; J trimming: 3 bases; junction bases outside the gene matches: 7. CDR1 and CDR2 from the germline V gene are MNHNY and SVGAGI (reference sequence). The CDR3 sequence is CASSHGGQGTDTQYF. DNA of the CDR3: TGTGCCAGCAGCCACGGGGGACAGGGAACAGATACGCAGTATTTT.

This rearrangement joins TRBV11-2 to TRBJ1-3; TRBD1 aligns across 7 bases. The CDR3 extends over 16 amino acids. Germline lookup yields CDR1 SGHAT and CDR2 FQNNGV. The V and J ends lost 6 bases and 2 bases, in that order; junction bases with no gene match: 10. The CDR3 reads CASSFSLTGAGNTIYF. The CDR3 DNA follows: TGTGCCAGCAGTTTCTCGCTTACAGGGGCTGGAAACACCATATATTTT.

This chain uses TRBV29-1 with TRBJ2-7; TRBD2 matches at 9 bases. V gave up 5 bases and J gave up 0 bases; unmatched junction bases: 5. The CDR3 contains 14 residues. Germline lookup yields CDR1 SQVTM and CDR2 ANQGSEA. The CDR3 DNA reads as TGCAGCGTTAGTAGCGGGAGCTCCTCCTACGAGCAGTACTTC. It codes for CSVSSGSSSYEQYF.

There are a few counts of this clone. The J gene is TRBJ1-1, the V gene TRBV9; D is undetermined. The germline V gene encodes CDR1 SGDLS and CDR2 YYNGEE. The ends were cut back, 0 bases at V and 1 base at J, with 4 bases in the middle. The CDR3 spans 13 residues. Here the CDR3 reads CASSVGPNTEAFF. The CDR3, as DNA: TGTGCCAGCAGCGTAGGACCGAACACTGAAGCTTTCTTT.

This clone was detected only once. The chain recombines TRBV30 with TRBJ1-5; no clear D. This CDR3 contains 14 residues. Per germline, CDR1 GTSNPN and CDR2 SVGIG (reference sequence). V was shortened by 4 bases and J by 0 bases, with 10 bases between the two germline ends. Here the CDR3 reads CAWTDNYSNQPQHF. The CDR3 nucleotides are TGTGCCTGGACAGATAATTATAGCAATCAGCCCCAGCATTTT. Variable domain in full (rest from reference TRBV30 and TRBJ1-5): SQTIHQWPATLVQPVGSPLSLECTVEGTSNPNLYWYRQAAGRGLQLLFYSVGIGQISSEVPQNLSASRPQDRQFILSSKKLLLSDSGFYLCAWTDNYSNQPQHFGDGTRLSIL.

The chain uses TRBV6-5 and TRBJ1-6; 7 bases map to TRBD1. CDR1 is MNHEY and CDR2 is SVGAGI in the germline V gene. The J segment lost 7 bases and the V segment lost 6 bases, leaving 6 bases of the junction unmatched. This CDR3 contains 14 residues. The CDR3 DNA reads TGTGCCAGCAGGAACGGACAGGTGAATTCACCCCTCCACTTT. Encoded protein: CASRNGQVNSPLHF.

This clone was recorded a few times. The gene calls are TRBV10-1 and TRBJ2-3; no firm D call. V was pared by 4 bases and J by 5 bases, with 10 bases between. The CDR3 contains 13 residues. In germline, CDR1 is WNHNN, CDR2 SYGVQD (reference sequence). The CDR3 DNA sequence: TGCGCCAGCAGTGCCCAGTGGGGAGATACGCAGTATTTT. This encodes CASSAQWGDTQYF.

This rearrangement joins TRBV7-8 to TRBJ2-7, with TRBD2 matching over 14 bases. The CDR3 totals 16 residues. The J segment lost 6 bases and the V segment lost 0 bases, leaving 4 bases of the junction unmatched. Germline V gene data show CDR1 as SGHVS and CDR2 as FQNEAQ. CDR3 sequence: CASSLAKTSGRVEQYF. CDR3 coding DNA: TGTGCCAGCAGCTTAGCGAAGACTAGCGGGAGGGTCGAGCAGTACTTC.

The chain links TRBV7-9 to TRBJ1-3; D remains unclear. V was pared by 1 base and J by 4 bases, with 8 bases between. Germline CDR1 is SEHNR and CDR2 is FQNEAQ (reference sequence). This CDR3 contains 14 residues. CDR3 bases: TGTGCCAGCAGCTTAGGGTTCGCCGGAAACACCATATATTTT. It codes for CASSLGFAGNTIYF.

The V gene is TRBV5-1, the J gene TRBJ2-2; TRBD2 matches at 8 bases. Germline V gene sequence: CDR1 SGHRS, CDR2 YFSETQ. Trimming cost V 4 bases and J 5 bases; bases outside gene matches: 7. The CDR3 length is 15 residues. As DNA, the CDR3 is TGCGCCAGCAGCCCTGGGACTAGTGTTACCGGGGAGCTGTTTTTT. Amino acid sequence: CASSPGTSVTGELFF.

This sequence joins TRBV6-5 and TRBJ2-1, with TRBD2 identical over 8 bases. Per the germline V gene, CDR1 is MNHEY and CDR2 is SVGAGI. V was pared by 10 bases and J by 3 bases, with 11 bases of the junction left unmatched. The CDR3 is made up of 15 amino acids. The DNA of the CDR3 is TGTGCCACTACCCGAAGCGGGAGTTTCTACAATGAGCAGTTCTTC. Protein sequence: CATTRSGSFYNEQFF.

The rearrangement links TRBV18 to TRBJ2-3; D remains unclear. Trimming took off 1 base at V and 3 bases at J, with 11 bases between the two ends. CDR1 and CDR2 (germline): KGHSH, LQKENI. CDR3 length: 15 residues. In DNA, the CDR3 is TGTGCCAGCTCACCACAAGCATTCGGGACAGATACGCAGTATTTT. This encodes CASSPQAFGTDTQYF.

The chain links TRBV7-2 to TRBJ1-1; possibly TRBD1 for D (5 bases). Germline assignment: CDR1 SGHTA and CDR2 FQGNSA. Between the trimmed V and J ends, which lost 3 bases and 0 bases, there was a span of 14 bases. CDR3 length: 16 amino acids. This CDR3 is CASSLGTLQMNTEAFF. The CDR3 coding sequence is TGTGCCAGCAGCTTGGGGACGTTGCAGATGAACACTGAAGCTTTCTTT.